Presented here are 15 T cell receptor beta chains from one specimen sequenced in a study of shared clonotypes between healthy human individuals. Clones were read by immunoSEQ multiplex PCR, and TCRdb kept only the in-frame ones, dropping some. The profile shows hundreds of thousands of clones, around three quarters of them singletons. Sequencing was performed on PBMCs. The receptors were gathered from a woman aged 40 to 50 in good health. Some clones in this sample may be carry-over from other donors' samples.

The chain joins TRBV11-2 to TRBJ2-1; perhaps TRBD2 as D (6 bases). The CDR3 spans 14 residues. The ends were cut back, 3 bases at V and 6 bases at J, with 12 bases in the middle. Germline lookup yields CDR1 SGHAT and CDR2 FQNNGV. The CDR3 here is CASSFLAGLNEQFF. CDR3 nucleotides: TGTGCCAGCAGCTTCCTCGCGGGACTCAATGAGCAGTTCTTC.

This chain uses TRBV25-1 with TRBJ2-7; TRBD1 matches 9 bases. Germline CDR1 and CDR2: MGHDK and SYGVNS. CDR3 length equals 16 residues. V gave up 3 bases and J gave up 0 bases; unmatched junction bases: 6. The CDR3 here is CASSDPGTGLSYEQYF. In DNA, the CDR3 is TGTGCCAGCAGTGACCCGGGGACAGGGCTCTCCTACGAGCAGTACTTC.

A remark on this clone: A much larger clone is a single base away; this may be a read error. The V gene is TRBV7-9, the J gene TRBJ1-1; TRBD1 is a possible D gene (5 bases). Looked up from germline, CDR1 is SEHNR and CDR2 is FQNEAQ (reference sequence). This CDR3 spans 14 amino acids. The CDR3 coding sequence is TGTGCCAGCAGCTTACAGGGCCGGAACACTGAAGCTCTCTTT. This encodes CASSLQGRNTEALF.

The CDR3 DNA follows: TGCGCCAGCAGCCAAGATAGGGTCTTGGCATCGGGCTACACCTTC. Translating it yields CASSQDRVLASGYTF. The chain links TRBV4-1 to TRBJ1-2; D not resolved. The V gene lost 0 bases and the J gene lost 8 bases, with 16 bases spanning the gap. The germline V gene has CDR1 MGHRA and CDR2 YSYEKL. The CDR3 is 15 amino acids.

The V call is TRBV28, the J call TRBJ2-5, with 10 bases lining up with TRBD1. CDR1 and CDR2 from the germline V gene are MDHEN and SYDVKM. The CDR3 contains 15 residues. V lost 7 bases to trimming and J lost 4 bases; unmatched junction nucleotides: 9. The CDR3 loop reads CASTRTGGLRETQYF. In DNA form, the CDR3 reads TGTGCCAGCACCCGGACAGGGGGTCTGAGAGAGACCCAGTACTTC. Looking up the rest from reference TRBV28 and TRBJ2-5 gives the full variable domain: DVKVTQSSRYLVKRTGEKVFLECVQDMDHENMFWYRQDPGLGLRLIYFSYDVKMKEKGDIPEGYSVSREKKERFSLILESASTNQTSMYLCASTRTGGLRETQYFGPGTRLLVL.

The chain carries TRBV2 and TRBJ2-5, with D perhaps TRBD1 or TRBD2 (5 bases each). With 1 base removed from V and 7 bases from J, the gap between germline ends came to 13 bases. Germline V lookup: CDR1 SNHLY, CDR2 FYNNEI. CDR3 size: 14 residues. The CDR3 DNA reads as TGTGCCAGCAGTGAAGGGGACGGTGGAGGGACCCAGTACTTC. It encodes CASSEGDGGGTQYF.

The CDR3 DNA reads TGTGCCAGCAGTCCGCAGGGGAGCCAAGAGACCCAGTACTTC. Protein sequence: CASSPQGSQETQYF. The chain is built from TRBV5-4 and TRBJ2-5, with a possible D match to TRBD1 (6 bases). Looked up from germline, CDR1 is SGHNT and CDR2 is YYREEE (reference sequence). The CDR3 consists of 14 residues. Trimming removed 5 bases at V and 1 base at J, with 12 bases between.

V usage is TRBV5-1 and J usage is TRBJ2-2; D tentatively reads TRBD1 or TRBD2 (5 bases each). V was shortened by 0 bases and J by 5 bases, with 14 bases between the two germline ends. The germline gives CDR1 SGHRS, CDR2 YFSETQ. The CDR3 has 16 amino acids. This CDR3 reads CASSLGGASGTGELFF. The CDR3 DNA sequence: TGCGCCAGCAGCTTGGGGGGAGCGTCAGGGACCGGGGAGCTGTTTTTT.

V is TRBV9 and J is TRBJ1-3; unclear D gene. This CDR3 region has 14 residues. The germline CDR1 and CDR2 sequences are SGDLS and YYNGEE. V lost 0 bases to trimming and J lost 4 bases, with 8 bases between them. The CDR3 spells CASSVGSQGNTIYF. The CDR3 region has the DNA TGTGCCAGCAGCGTAGGATCGCAGGGAAACACCATATATTTT.

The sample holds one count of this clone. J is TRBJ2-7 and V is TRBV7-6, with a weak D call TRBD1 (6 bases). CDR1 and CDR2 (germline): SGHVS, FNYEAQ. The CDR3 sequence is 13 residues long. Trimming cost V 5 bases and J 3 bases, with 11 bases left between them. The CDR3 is CASSPGQHYEQYF. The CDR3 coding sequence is TGTGCCAGCAGCCCGGGACAACACTACGAGCAGTACTTC. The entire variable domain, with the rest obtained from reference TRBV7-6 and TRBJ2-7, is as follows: GAGVSQSPRYKVTKRGQDVALRCDPISGHVSLYWYRQALGQGPEFLTYFNYEAQQDKSGLPNDRFSAERPEGSISTLTIQRTEQRDSAMYRCASSPGQHYEQYFGPGTRLTVT.

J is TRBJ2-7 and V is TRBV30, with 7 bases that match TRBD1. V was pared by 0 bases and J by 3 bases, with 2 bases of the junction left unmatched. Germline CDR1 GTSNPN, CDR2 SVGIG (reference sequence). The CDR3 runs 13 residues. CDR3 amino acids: CAWSVWDSYEQYF. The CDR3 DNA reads TGTGCCTGGAGTGTTTGGGACAGCTACGAGCAGTACTTC.

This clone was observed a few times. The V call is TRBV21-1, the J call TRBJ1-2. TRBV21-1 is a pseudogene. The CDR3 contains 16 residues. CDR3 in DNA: TGTGCCAGCAGCAAAACGAATCCAGAACGGAGCTATGGCTACACCTTC. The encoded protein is CASSKTNPERSYGYTF.

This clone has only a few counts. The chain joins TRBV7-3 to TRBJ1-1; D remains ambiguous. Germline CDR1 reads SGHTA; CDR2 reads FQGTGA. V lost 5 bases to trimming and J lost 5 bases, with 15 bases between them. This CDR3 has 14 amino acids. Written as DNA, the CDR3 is TGTGCCAGCAGCCCAAGGGTGGGATCTACTGAAGCTTTCTTT. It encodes CASSPRVGSTEAFF.

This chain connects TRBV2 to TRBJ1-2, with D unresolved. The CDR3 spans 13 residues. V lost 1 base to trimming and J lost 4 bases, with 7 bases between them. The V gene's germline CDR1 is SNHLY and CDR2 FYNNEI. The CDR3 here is CASSEDRSYGYTF. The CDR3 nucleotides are TGTGCCAGCAGTGAAGACAGAAGCTATGGCTACACCTTC.

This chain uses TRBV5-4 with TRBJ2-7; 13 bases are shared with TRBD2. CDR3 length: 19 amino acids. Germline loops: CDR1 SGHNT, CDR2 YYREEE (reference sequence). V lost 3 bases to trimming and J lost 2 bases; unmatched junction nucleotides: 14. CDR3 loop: CASSWGAGTSGESAYEQYF. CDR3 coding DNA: TGTGCCAGCAGCTGGGGGGCCGGGACTAGCGGGGAGAGCGCCTACGAGCAGTACTTC. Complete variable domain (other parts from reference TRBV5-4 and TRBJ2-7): ETGVTQSPTHLIKTRGQQVTLRCSSQSGHNTVSWYQQALGQGPQFIFQYYREEENGRGNFPPRFSGLQFPNYSSELNVNALELDDSALYLCASSWGAGTSGESAYEQYFGPGTRLTVT.